Below, one TCR beta chain is given with its context. Its cognate antigen is unknown. The sample is drawn from a study of shared clonotypes between healthy human individuals. Study-wide points: The study generally estimated greater richness for naive than memory subsets. Researchers sampled only blood; tissue repertoires likely differ.

Each sorted subset replicate got 200 ng genomic DNA, 25,000 to 30,000 genomes. The method was immunoSEQ multiplex PCR; TCRdb's version includes in-frame clones alone and lacks a portion of them. This table has 1,500,000 or so clones, about 98.5% appearing once. This CDR3 spans 14 amino acids. Deletions cut 4 bases from V and 1 base from J, with 11 bases between. Germline V gene sequence: CDR1 SGHRS, CDR2 YFSETQ. This clonotype originated in a man aged 30 to 45 in good health. Sequencing was carried out using naive CD4+ T cells sorted from blood. Noted subset: CD45RA+ positively selected. The rearrangement uses TRBV5-1 and TRBJ2-5; D perhaps matches TRBD1 (5 bases). The chain's CDR3 is CASSPRQTQETQYF. As DNA, the CDR3 is TGCGCCAGCAGCCCCCGACAGACCCAAGAGACCCAGTACTTC. Using reference TRBV5-1 and TRBJ2-5 for the parts outside the CDR3, the full variable domain is KAGVTQTPRYLIKTRGQQVTLSCSPISGHRSVSWYQQTPGQGLQFLFEYFSETQRNKGNFPGRFSGRQFSNSRSEMNVSTLELGDSALYLCASSPRQTQETQYFGPGTRLLVL.